The next 11 T cell receptor beta chains were all read from a single sample in a study of CD8+CD57+ T cells in acquired aplastic anemia. Template material for TCR beta VDJ and CDR3 profiling consisted of genomic DNA. TCRdb re-derived calls from the reads in MiXCR, one entry per CDR3 protein. The sample has 150,000 to 200,000 distinct CDR3 sequences, 71% seen once. CD8+CD57+ cell expansion, shown by flow cytometry, had occurred in the patients selected for sequencing. What was sequenced was sorted CD4+, CD8+, or CD8+CD57+ T cells (not recorded which) from PBMCs. The receptor set was obtained from a human donor with aplastic anemia.

This chain uses TRBV19 with TRBJ2-1; D is ambiguous. The CDR3 has 15 residues. Germline V gene lookup returns CDR1 LNHDA and CDR2 SQIVND (reference sequence). V gave up 6 bases and J gave up 0 bases, with 12 bases separating them. For the CDR3, the DNA is TGTGCCAGTAGAAAGATGGCGAGCTCCTACAATGAGCAGTTCTTC. This translates into CASRKMASSYNEQFF.

The V gene is TRBV7-7, the J gene TRBJ2-1, with 7 bases matching TRBD1. Trimming cost V 5 bases and J 13 bases; bases outside gene matches: 11. The V gene's germline CDR1 is SSHAT and CDR2 FNYEAQ (reference sequence). The CDR3 contains 13 residues. CDR3 amino acids: CASSIGTVETQFF. The CDR3 DNA follows: TGTGCCAGCAGCATCGGGACAGTAGAGACCCAGTTCTTC. Together with reference TRBV7-7 and TRBJ2-1, the CDR3 gives the full variable domain: GAGVSQSPRYKVTKRGQDVTLRCDPISSHATLYWYQQALGQGPEFLTYFNYEAQPDKSGLPSDRFSAERPEGSISTLTIQRTEQRDSAMYRCASSIGTVETQFFGPGTRLTVL.

This clonotype was recorded only once. This rearrangement joins TRBV10-3 to TRBJ2-7, with a weak D call TRBD2 (5 bases). This CDR3 comprises 14 residues. V lost 10 bases, J lost 0 bases, and 16 bases lay in between. Germline lookup yields CDR1 ENHRY and CDR2 SYGVKD. The CDR3 spells CASTPGKSSYEQYF. The CDR3, as DNA: TGTGCCAGCACCCCGGGGAAGAGCTCCTACGAGCAGTACTTC.

This chain links TRBV12-3 or TRBV12-4 with TRBJ2-5; 13 bases line up with TRBD2. The CDR3 extends over 18 amino acids. Germline trimming cut 6 bases from V and 5 bases from J; bases unmatched to any gene: 15. CDR3 in DNA: TGTGCCAGCAGCCTACGGGGACTAGCGGGAACCTACCGTGAGACCCAGTACTTC. Residues: CASSLRGLAGTYRETQYF.

The chain recombines TRBV20-1 with TRBJ1-5, with 8 positions matching TRBD1. The germline V gene encodes CDR1 DFQATT and CDR2 SNEGSKA (reference sequence). The CDR3 has 13 amino acids. V gave up 6 bases and J gave up 5 bases; unmatched junction bases: 6. CDR3 protein: CSATGQGDQPQHF. The CDR3 DNA is TGCAGTGCGACCGGACAGGGAGATCAGCCCCAGCATTTT.

The chain employs TRBV14 and TRBJ2-7; the D gene is possibly TRBD2 (7 bases). The CDR3 runs to 15 residues. Trimming stripped 1 base from V and 2 bases from J, with 12 bases between. Germline CDR1 is SGHDN and CDR2 is FVKESK. The CDR3 DNA reads as TGTGCCAGCAGCCAAGCCGCGGGGGCCGCCTACGAGCAGTACTTC. Translating gives CASSQAAGAAYEQYF.

This clonotype has just one count. The chain carries TRBV20-1 and TRBJ2-7; D is undetermined. From germline, CDR1 is DFQATT and CDR2 SNEGSKA (reference sequence). Trimming stripped 5 bases from V and 4 bases from J, with 15 bases between. The CDR3 is 13 residues long. CDR3 sequence: CSAPPSGAYEQYF. In nucleotides, the CDR3 is TGCAGTGCTCCCCCTTCGGGCGCATACGAGCAGTACTTC.

The V and J genes are TRBV7-6 and TRBJ2-2; D perhaps matches TRBD1 (6 bases). The CDR3 contains 16 residues. Per germline, CDR1 SGHVS and CDR2 FNYEAQ. Trimming took 1 base from V and 0 from J, leaving 9 bases between them. CDR3 amino acids: CASSLVQGANTGELFF. The CDR3 DNA reads as TGTGCCAGCAGCTTAGTACAGGGAGCGAACACCGGGGAGCTGTTTTTT.

The chain joins TRBV29-1 to TRBJ2-3; D call uncertain. Deletions cut 3 bases from V and 4 bases from J, with 5 bases between. The CDR3 spans 11 residues. Germline V gives CDR1 SQVTM, CDR2 ANQGSEA. DNA for the CDR3: TGCAGCGTTGAGTGGGCAGATACGCAGTATTTT. Its protein is CSVEWADTQYF.

Notes on this clonotype: At one of its ends the junction is not consistent with the germline gene, which may arise from a read error. The J gene is TRBJ2-5, the V gene TRBV15; possibly TRBD1 for D (5 bases). The CDR3 contains 12 residues. CDR1 and CDR2 from the germline V gene are LNHNV and YYDKDF (reference sequence). CDR3 coding DNA: TGTGCCACCAGCACCGAGGCAGGACACGGAAACTTC. This translates into CATSTEAGHGNF.

The table lists this clonotype with a count of one. This chain connects TRBV6-5 to TRBJ2-1; 11 nucleotides agree with TRBD2. This CDR3 spans 15 amino acids. V gave up 6 bases and J gave up 12 bases; unmatched junction bases: 13. The germline V gene encodes CDR1 MNHEY and CDR2 SVGAGI. For the CDR3, the DNA is TGTGCCAGCAGCTTAGCGGGAGGGGAGGTAGATACGCAGTTCTTC. The encoded protein is CASSLAGGEVDTQFF.